The 18 T cell receptor beta chains given below trace back to one sample, sequenced in a study of T cell changes during pregnancy in multiple sclerosis. TCRdb's table, derived via immunoSEQ multiplex PCR, lists solely in-frame clones and lacks some. The sample shows around 67,000 clones, approximately 87% of them seen only once. Sequences were derived from peripheral blood, sampled after pregnancy. All receptors derive from a female donor in good health, enrolled as a control in a pregnancy study.

In the case of this clone: The sample carries other DNA sequences with the same CDR3. The chain has TRBV6-5 and TRBJ1-2; TRBD1 might be the D (6 bases). The germline V and J ends were trimmed by 2 bases and 8 bases, with 12 bases remaining between them. Germline CDR1 MNHEY, CDR2 SVGAGI. The CDR3 consists of 13 residues. CDR3 DNA: TGTGCCAGCAGTTACCAAACAGGGCGAGGCTACACCTTC. It yields the protein CASSYQTGRGYTF.

This clone came up once. Written as DNA, the CDR3 is TGTGCCAGCAGTCCCCGACTAGCGGGAGGGGACAATGAGCAGTTCTTC. Amino acids: CASSPRLAGGDNEQFF. The chain employs TRBV27 and TRBJ2-1; 14 bases agree with TRBD2. Germline assignment: CDR1 MNHEY and CDR2 SMNVEV (reference sequence). The CDR3 has 16 amino acids. With 5 bases clipped from V and 5 bases from J, the junction kept 5 bases outside the gene matches.

The rearrangement links TRBV30 to TRBJ2-7, with D uncertain. Trimming took 0 bases from V and 0 from J, leaving 12 bases between them. CDR1 is GTSNPN and CDR2 is SVGIG in the germline V gene (reference sequence). The CDR3 totals 15 residues. The CDR3: CAWSVLGSYSYEQYF. In nucleotides, the CDR3 is TGTGCCTGGAGTGTATTGGGCAGTTACTCCTACGAGCAGTACTTC.

The J gene is TRBJ2-2, the V gene TRBV5-1; 7 positions agree with TRBD2. J gave up 5 bases and V 1 base, and 5 bases lay outside the gene matches. This CDR3 region has 15 residues. CDR1 and CDR2 (germline): SGHRS, YFSETQ. CDR3 residues: CASSLSGAFTGELFF. The DNA of the CDR3 is TGCGCCAGCAGCTTGAGCGGGGCATTTACCGGGGAGCTGTTTTTT.

This sequence joins TRBV2 and TRBJ2-3; tentative D call: TRBD2 (5 bases). Trimming removed 6 bases from V and 5 bases from J, with 9 bases in between. Germline loops: CDR1 SNHLY, CDR2 FYNNEI. There are 12 residues in the CDR3. CDR3 in amino acids: CASRDLGDTQYF. CDR3 nucleotides: TGTGCCAGCAGGGACTTGGGAGATACGCAGTATTTT.

The chain links TRBV10-3 to TRBJ2-2, with 7 positions matching TRBD1. There are 16 residues in the CDR3. J lost 2 bases, V lost 0 bases, and 3 bases had no gene match. In germline, CDR1 is ENHRY, CDR2 SYGVKD. The CDR3 region is CAISESWDSNTGELFF. CDR3 DNA sequence: TGTGCCATCAGTGAGTCGTGGGACAGTAACACCGGGGAGCTGTTTTTT.

There are a few counts of this clone. V and J are TRBV30 and TRBJ1-5; D not certain. The CDR3 extends over 16 amino acids. CDR1 is GTSNPN and CDR2 is SVGIG in the germline V gene (reference sequence). V was cut by 0 bases and J by 2 bases, with 14 bases left in between. The CDR3 bases are TGTGCCTGGAGTGTACGGGGAGGGTTGGGCAATCAGCCCCAGCATTTT. This gives the protein CAWSVRGGLGNQPQHF.

The chain carries TRBV6-5 and TRBJ2-5; D is unresolved. The length of the CDR3 is 15 residues. Per germline, CDR1 MNHEY and CDR2 SVGAGI. Trimming took 0 bases from V and 1 from J, leaving 9 bases between them. The CDR3 spells CASSYSLTFQETQYF. As DNA, the CDR3 is TGTGCCAGCAGTTACTCGTTGACTTTCCAAGAGACCCAGTACTTC.

The V and J genes are TRBV12-5 and TRBJ2-7; a weak D match, TRBD2 (6 bases). Germline values: CDR1 LGHNT, CDR2 FRNRAP. Trimming stripped 7 bases from V and 0 bases from J, with 19 bases between. The CDR3 consists of 16 residues. The CDR3 sequence: CASAHGGPGGSYEQYF. As DNA, the CDR3 is TGTGCTAGTGCCCACGGGGGACCCGGGGGCTCCTACGAGCAGTACTTC.

V is TRBV5-1 and J is TRBJ1-4, with 7 positions matching TRBD1. Germline CDR1 and CDR2: SGHRS and YFSETQ. This CDR3 spans 14 amino acids. V trimming: 2 bases; J trimming: 3 bases; junction bases outside the gene matches: 1. Here the CDR3 DNA reads TGCGCCAGCAGCTTTGACAGGGCTAATGAAAAACTGTTTTTT. Translated, it gives CASSFDRANEKLFF.

V and J are TRBV6-1 and TRBJ1-3; D is possibly TRBD1 (5 bases). Trimming cost V 4 bases and J 0 bases, with 13 bases left between them. The CDR3 extends over 16 amino acids. Germline V CDR1 and CDR2: MNHNS, SASEGT. The CDR3 sequence: CASSAVGQASGNTIYF. The CDR3 region has the DNA TGTGCCAGCAGTGCCGTGGGGCAGGCCTCTGGAAACACCATATATTTT.

The chain has TRBV5-1 and TRBJ2-1; TRBD2 matches 11 bases. Trimming at V came to 4 bases and at J to 5 bases, leaving 5 bases not matched to a gene. This CDR3 has 15 residues. Per germline, CDR1 SGHRS and CDR2 YFSETQ. The CDR3 nucleotides are TGCGCCAGCAGCGCACTAGCGGGAGTCCACAATGAGCAGTTCTTC. This gives the protein CASSALAGVHNEQFF. Filled out from reference TRBV5-1 and TRBJ2-1, the complete variable domain reads KAGVTQTPRYLIKTRGQQVTLSCSPISGHRSVSWYQQTPGQGLQFLFEYFSETQRNKGNFPGRFSGRQFSNSRSEMNVSTLELGDSALYLCASSALAGVHNEQFFGPGTRLTVL.

The chain recombines TRBV30 with TRBJ2-1, with D tentatively TRBD1 (5 bases). Trimming stripped 6 bases from V and 9 bases from J, with 27 bases between. Germline lookup yields CDR1 GTSNPN and CDR2 SVGIG (reference sequence). This CDR3 contains 16 residues. CDR3 sequence (DNA): TGTGCCTGCCCACTTCAGGGTTCCGCTTTTCCCGGTGAGCAGTTCTTC. Translation: CACPLQGSAFPGEQFF.

The gene calls are TRBV30 and TRBJ1-5; D not certain. There are 13 residues in the CDR3. Trimming stripped 0 bases from V and 6 bases from J, with 9 bases between. The germline V gene has CDR1 GTSNPN and CDR2 SVGIG (reference sequence). The CDR3 reads CAWSVPGSQPQHF. CDR3 DNA: TGTGCCTGGAGTGTACCGGGAAGTCAGCCCCAGCATTTT.

The J gene is TRBJ2-1, the V gene TRBV27; TRBD1 matches 7 bases. The CDR3 is 13 amino acids. The V segment lost 6 bases and the J segment 3 bases; nucleotides outside the gene matches: 2. The germline V gene encodes CDR1 MNHEY and CDR2 SMNVEV (reference sequence). The CDR3: CASRGTDYNEQFF. The CDR3 coding sequence is TGTGCCAGCAGGGGGACAGACTACAATGAGCAGTTCTTC.

The chain is built from TRBV5-8 and TRBJ2-3; TRBD2 aligns across 8 bases. Losses at the gene ends were 0 bases for V and 3 bases for J; bases not matched to a gene: 12. CDR1 and CDR2 (germline): SGHTS, YDEGEE. This CDR3 region has 18 residues. The DNA of the CDR3 is TGTGCCAGCAGCTTGGGCAGCGGGGGTCGCTGGGCAACAGATACGCAGTATTTT. Protein: CASSLGSGGRWATDTQYF.

In its sample, this clone was seen once. The gene calls are TRBV5-6 and TRBJ1-2, with 8 bases fitting TRBD1. V was pared by 0 bases and J by 8 bases, with 6 bases of the junction left unmatched. This CDR3 has 14 residues. Germline V CDR1 and CDR2: SGHDT, YYEEEE. CDR3 sequence: CASSLGRTGLGYTF. The CDR3 DNA sequence: TGTGCCAGCAGCTTGGGGAGGACAGGGCTGGGCTACACCTTC.

CDR3 loop: CASSLTASGSTDEQFF. The CDR3 DNA sequence: TGCGCCAGCAGCTTGACGGCTAGCGGGTCCACCGATGAGCAGTTCTTC. The chain couples TRBV5-1 to TRBJ2-1; 8 bases line up with TRBD2. V shed 1 base, J shed 8 bases, and the junction held 11 bases outside the gene matches. Germline V lookup: CDR1 SGHRS, CDR2 YFSETQ. This CDR3 is 16 amino acids long. Filled out from reference TRBV5-1 and TRBJ2-1, the complete variable domain reads KAGVTQTPRYLIKTRGQQVTLSCSPISGHRSVSWYQQTPGQGLQFLFEYFSETQRNKGNFPGRFSGRQFSNSRSEMNVSTLELGDSALYLCASSLTASGSTDEQFFGPGTRLTVL.